These 29 T cell receptor beta chains share one sample of origin, sequenced in a study of CD8 T cells in Susac syndrome. RNA in amounts of roughly 0.5 to 1 ug was reverse transcribed with random hexamers. TCRdb re-called the immunoSEQ multiplex PCR reads through MiXCR, storing one row per CDR3 protein. There are some 190,000 distinct CDR3 sequences in the sample; about 94% occur only once, and around 0.15% lies in the top ten. Source material: CD4+ T cells from PBMCs. The receptors derive from a human donor with Susac syndrome.

This clonotype was recorded a few times. The gene calls are TRBV11-2 and TRBJ1-1, with 10 bases aligning to TRBD1. With 5 bases clipped from V and 1 base from J, the junction kept 1 base outside the gene matches. The CDR3 contains 14 residues. Germline CDR1 SGHAT, CDR2 FQNNGV. The CDR3 is CASSRTGGNTEAFF. The CDR3 nucleotides are TGTGCCAGCAGCCGGACAGGGGGGAACACTGAAGCTTTCTTT.

The gene calls are TRBV19 and TRBJ1-1; D unclear. V lost 3 bases to trimming and J lost 1 base, with 6 bases between them. The CDR3 is 13 amino acids. CDR1 and CDR2 (germline): LNHDA, SQIVND (reference sequence). The CDR3 sequence is CASSISRNTEAFF. The CDR3 nucleotides read TGTGCCAGTAGTATTTCCAGGAACACTGAAGCTTTCTTT.

CDR3 nucleotides: TGCAGCGCCCGGAAGGACGGGACCGGGGAGCTGTTTTTT. Translation: CSARKDGTGELFF. This rearrangement joins TRBV29-1 to TRBJ2-2, with D hard to call. CDR3 length: 13 residues. Germline V CDR1 and CDR2: SQVTM, ANQGSEA. Trimming cost V 7 bases and J 5 bases, with 14 bases left between them.

V and J are TRBV18 and TRBJ1-1; D not resolved. Trimming removed 3 bases at V and 1 base at J, with 18 bases between. CDR3 size: 17 residues. Per germline, CDR1 KGHSH and CDR2 LQKENI. The CDR3 protein is CASSPGSGFMENTEAFF. The CDR3 DNA sequence: TGTGCCAGCTCACCTGGCAGTGGCTTTATGGAGAACACTGAAGCTTTCTTT.

This clonotype has more than one count but fewer than ten. The chain employs TRBV6-6 and TRBJ1-2; 7 bases map to TRBD1. The CDR3 covers 13 residues. V lost 5 bases and J lost 3; bases outside the gene matches: 3. CDR1 and CDR2 (germline): MNHNY, SVGAGI (reference sequence). Here the CDR3 reads CASSRGTDYGYTF. DNA for the CDR3: TGTGCCAGCAGTCGGGGGACAGACTATGGCTACACCTTC.

This clonotype has a single count. The V call is TRBV5-4, the J call TRBJ2-3, with 10 nucleotides matching TRBD2. With 0 bases clipped from V and 6 bases from J, the junction kept 10 bases outside the gene matches. The CDR3 has 17 residues. From germline, CDR1 is SGHNT and CDR2 YYREEE (reference sequence). The CDR3 nucleotides are TGTGCCAGCAGCTTGGCTAGCGGGGGCTCGCCCTTGGATACGCAGTATTTT. The encoded protein is CASSLASGGSPLDTQYF.

The rearrangement joins TRBV30 to TRBJ1-1; TRBD1 agrees at 8 bases. Losses at the gene ends were 0 bases for V and 1 base for J; bases not matched to a gene: 1. Germline CDR1 reads GTSNPN; CDR2 reads SVGIG (reference sequence). The CDR3 covers 14 residues. CDR3 protein: CAWSVTGGNTEAFF. The CDR3 DNA sequence: TGTGCCTGGAGTGTTACAGGGGGGAACACTGAAGCTTTCTTT. The full variable domain, completed using reference TRBV30 and TRBJ1-1, is SQTIHQWPATLVQPVGSPLSLECTVEGTSNPNLYWYRQAAGRGLQLLFYSVGIGQISSEVPQNLSASRPQDRQFILSSKKLLLSDSGFYLCAWSVTGGNTEAFFGQGTRLTVV.

The rearrangement uses TRBV12-3 or TRBV12-4 and TRBJ1-1; weak D call: TRBD1 (6 bases). Trimming took 6 bases from V and 8 from J, leaving 19 bases between them. The CDR3 extends over 14 amino acids. The CDR3 DNA follows: TGTGCCAGCAGCACTCATGATAGGACAGCCGAAGCTTTCTTT. It specifies CASSTHDRTAEAFF.

The rearrangement joins TRBV28 to TRBJ2-5; possibly TRBD1 or TRBD2 for D (5 bases each). Germline CDR1 MDHEN, CDR2 SYDVKM. The CDR3 extends over 16 amino acids. Trimming pared 10 bases from V and 6 bases from J, leaving 27 bases between. CDR3 DNA sequence: TGTGCCACCACGGGGCCGGGAAGGGTCTCAAGGAAGACCCAGTACTTC. This encodes CATTGPGRVSRKTQYF.

This rearrangement joins TRBV7-9 to TRBJ1-1; D unresolved. Trimming removed 1 base from V and 9 bases from J, with 12 bases in between. CDR1 is SEHNR and CDR2 is FQNEAQ in the germline V gene (reference sequence). The CDR3 contains 13 residues. CDR3 sequence: CASSLDLASKAFF. The CDR3 DNA reads as TGTGCCAGCAGCTTAGACCTTGCCTCTAAAGCTTTCTTT. Using reference TRBV7-9 and TRBJ1-1 for the parts outside the CDR3, the full variable domain is DTGVSQNPRHKITKRGQNVTFRCDPISEHNRLYWYRQTLGQGPEFLTYFQNEAQLEKSRLLSDRFSAERPKGSFSTLEIQRTEQGDSAMYLCASSLDLASKAFFGQGTRLTVV.

This rearrangement joins TRBV20-1 to TRBJ2-1, with 10 bases that match TRBD2. This CDR3 comprises 15 residues. V lost 2 bases and J lost 6; bases outside the gene matches: 7. Germline V CDR1 and CDR2: DFQATT, SNEGSKA (reference sequence). Here the CDR3 DNA reads TGCAGTGCTAGAACTAGCGGGGATATCACCAATGAGCAGTTCTTC. Translating it yields CSARTSGDITNEQFF.

This chain uses TRBV27 with TRBJ1-5; TRBD1 matches 7 bases. With V trimmed by 4 bases and J by 11 bases, 20 bases remained unmatched. This CDR3 spans 17 amino acids. CDR1 MNHEY and CDR2 SMNVEV come from the germline V gene (reference sequence). This CDR3 is CASSSPRQGYRLRSQHF. Here the CDR3 DNA reads TGTGCCAGCAGTTCCCCTAGACAGGGCTACCGTCTCAGGTCCCAGCATTTT.

This chain links TRBV29-1 with TRBJ2-5; D possibly uses TRBD1 or TRBD2 (6 bases each). CDR1 is SQVTM, CDR2 ANQGSEA, per germline. Trimming removed 6 bases from V and 2 bases from J, with 13 bases in between. The CDR3 contains 13 residues. The CDR3 sequence: CSVSIGGQETQYF. The CDR3 coding sequence is TGCAGCGTCTCCATAGGGGGGCAAGAGACCCAGTACTTC.

V gene TRBV7-3 combines with J gene TRBJ2-1, with 10 bases aligning to TRBD2. V dropped 4 bases and J dropped 3; count of bases not matched to a gene: 6. From germline, CDR1 is SGHTA and CDR2 FQGTGA. This CDR3 has 16 amino acids. CDR3 DNA: TGTGCCAGCAGCTCCCAGACTAGCGGGCTCTACAATGAGCAGTTCTTC. It encodes CASSSQTSGLYNEQFF.

This clonotype was observed a single time. The chain employs TRBV20-1 and TRBJ1-2, with a tentative D call TRBD1 (6 bases). Germline lookup yields CDR1 DFQATT and CDR2 SNEGSKA (reference sequence). The CDR3 is 12 amino acids. With 5 bases removed from V and 7 bases from J, the gap between germline ends came to 14 bases. The CDR3: CSAPDRRGGYTF. The CDR3, as DNA: TGCAGTGCTCCAGACAGGCGTGGTGGCTACACCTTC.

V is TRBV20-1 and J is TRBJ2-5; D possibly corresponds to TRBD1 (7 bases). Germline CDR1 is DFQATT and CDR2 is SNEGSKA (reference sequence). The CDR3 extends over 15 amino acids. V was clipped by 5 bases and J by 4 bases, with 20 bases between them. The CDR3 nucleotides are TGCAGTGCTCCCCTCTCCGCAGGGGGAGGAGAGACCCAGTACTTC. Translating it yields CSAPLSAGGGETQYF.

This rearrangement joins TRBV11-1 to TRBJ2-3, with 7 bases identical to TRBD1. The germline CDR1 and CDR2 sequences are SGHAT and FQDESV (reference sequence). Trimming cost V 2 bases and J 6 bases; bases outside gene matches: 8. This CDR3 is built from 15 residues. The CDR3 DNA sequence: TGTGCCAGCAGCTTAAGCTCCGACAGGGTTGATACGCAGTATTTT. Residues: CASSLSSDRVDTQYF.

J is TRBJ1-4 and V is TRBV6-5; TRBD1 is a possible D gene (6 bases). Germline loops: CDR1 MNHEY, CDR2 SVGAGI. This CDR3 region has 14 residues. V lost 7 bases and J 10 bases, leaving 19 bases between the germline ends. In DNA, the CDR3 is TGTGCCAGCATCGGCGGACAGAATGGGGGAAAACTGTTTTTT. It translates to CASIGGQNGGKLFF.

The chain couples TRBV7-2 to TRBJ2-7; maybe TRBD1 (6 bases). Germline V gene sequence: CDR1 SGHTA, CDR2 FQGNSA. This CDR3 has 15 amino acids. Trimming pared 5 bases from V and 0 bases from J, leaving 14 bases between. The CDR3 nucleotides are TGTGCCAGCAGCCAGCCGGCAGGGGACTCCTACGAGCAGTACTTC. It codes for CASSQPAGDSYEQYF.

V and J are TRBV6-1 and TRBJ1-5; tentative D call: TRBD1 (6 bases). V lost 10 bases to trimming and J lost 0 bases, with 22 bases between them. CDR3 length equals 17 residues. Looked up from germline, CDR1 is MNHNS and CDR2 is SASEGT. The CDR3 DNA reads as TGTGCCACCGCACAGGGTCGGTTCCCCTATAGCAATCAGCCCCAGCATTTT. The encoded protein is CATAQGRFPYSNQPQHF.

The V call is TRBV6-6, the J call TRBJ1-2; TRBD1 might be the D (6 bases). Trimming shortened V by 2 bases and J by 4 bases, and 17 bases separated the two germline ends. The CDR3 has 16 residues. Germline V lookup: CDR1 MNHNY, CDR2 SVGAGI (reference sequence). The CDR3 loop is CASSYNHREASYGYTF. CDR3 DNA: TGTGCCAGCAGTTACAACCACAGGGAAGCGAGCTATGGCTACACCTTC.

V usage is TRBV6-2 or TRBV6-3 and J usage is TRBJ2-1; D not certain. CDR1 is MNHEY and CDR2 is SVGEGT in the germline V gene. Trimming pared 2 bases from V and 10 bases from J, leaving 12 bases between. The CDR3 is made up of 13 amino acids. In DNA form, the CDR3 reads TGTGCCAGCAGTTACCTACCGGGCAGCGAGCAGTTCTTC. Translation: CASSYLPGSEQFF.

This chain joins TRBV7-8 and TRBJ2-5; 9 bases align to TRBD2. V lost 1 base to trimming and J lost 4 bases; unmatched junction nucleotides: 7. CDR3 size: 16 residues. Germline-derived CDR1 and CDR2 are SGHVS and FQNEAQ. CDR3 sequence (DNA): TGTGCCAGCAGCTTAGAGGCCGGGACTAGCCGAGAGACCCAGTACTTC. It yields the protein CASSLEAGTSRETQYF.

V and J are TRBV24-1 and TRBJ1-2; D possibly corresponds to TRBD1 (5 bases). The CDR3 runs to 15 residues. V was clipped by 1 base and J by 5 bases, with 13 bases between them. Germline CDR1 is KGHDR and CDR2 is SFDVKD. The CDR3 protein is CATSDFREGTYGYTF. CDR3 bases: TGTGCCACCAGTGATTTCCGAGAGGGGACTTATGGCTACACCTTC.

This rearrangement joins TRBV6-1 to TRBJ1-5, with D maybe TRBD1 (5 bases). The CDR3 is made up of 15 amino acids. Germline CDR1 and CDR2: MNHNS and SASEGT. Trimming shortened V by 6 bases and J by 5 bases, and 17 bases separated the two germline ends. The CDR3 region has the DNA TGTGCCAGCAGCCTCTTTCGGGGGAGGGATCAGCCCCAGCATTTT. Its protein is CASSLFRGRDQPQHF.

The chain has TRBV4-3 and TRBJ2-1; 8 bases agree with TRBD2. The V gene's germline CDR1 is LGHNA and CDR2 YSLEER. CDR3 size: 12 residues. Trimming cost V 4 bases and J 9 bases; bases outside gene matches: 2. In nucleotides, the CDR3 is TGCGCCAGCAGCCCGGGGGGGCCTGAGCAGTTCTTC. Encoded protein: CASSPGGPEQFF.

The chain uses TRBV12-3 or TRBV12-4 and TRBJ2-1, with TRBD2 matching 9 bases. After removal of 6 bases from V and 10 bases from J, the junction contained 7 bases not matched to a gene. The CDR3 consists of 13 residues. CDR3 nucleotide sequence: TGTGCCAGCAGAGCCTCAACTAGCGGGGAGCAGTTCTTC. Translation: CASRASTSGEQFF.

The V and J genes are TRBV6-2 or TRBV6-3 and TRBJ2-2, with D hard to call. The CDR3 length is 13 residues. Looked up from germline, CDR1 is MNHEY and CDR2 is SVGEGT. V was cut by 6 bases and J by 10 bases, with 15 bases left in between. In nucleotides, the CDR3 is TGTGCCAGCAGCCCCAGCTTGTCTGAGGAGCTGTTTTTT. Its protein is CASSPSLSEELFF.

V gene TRBV7-9 combines with J gene TRBJ1-5; D unresolved. This CDR3 contains 13 residues. Trimming cost V 4 bases and J 7 bases, with 11 bases left between them. Germline V gene data show CDR1 as SEHNR and CDR2 as FQNEAQ (reference sequence). The CDR3, as DNA: TGTGCCAGCAGCTCCACAGCAGGCCAGCCCCAGCATTTT. Amino acids: CASSSTAGQPQHF. Combining the CDR3 with reference TRBV7-9 and TRBJ1-5 gives the whole variable domain DTGVSQNPRHKITKRGQNVTFRCDPISEHNRLYWYRQTLGQGPEFLTYFQNEAQLEKSRLLSDRFSAERPKGSFSTLEIQRTEQGDSAMYLCASSSTAGQPQHFGDGTRLSIL.